Listed here is a single T cell receptor beta chain. The data originate from a study of cytotoxic CD8 clonotypes in ibrutinib-treated CLL. The CDR3 runs to 14 residues. Germline V gene data show CDR1 as SGDLS and CDR2 as YYNGEE. V was pared by 0 bases and J by 3 bases, with 8 bases between. Profiled with immunoSEQ multiplex PCR; TCRdb holds only in-frame clones, not every one. The sample yields about 74,000 clones, around 82% seen once. This chain connects TRBV9 to TRBJ2-3, with D maybe TRBD2 (5 bases). The TCR originated in a human donor with chronic lymphocytic leukemia. Material: PBMCs, obtained at disease progression, from a patient treated with ibrutinib. The CDR3 is CASSVGTGTDTQYF. The CDR3 nucleotides read TGTGCCAGCAGCGTAGGGACGGGAACAGATACGCAGTATTTT.